This TCR beta chain was documented in a study of cytomegalovirus exposure and HLA in healthy donors. Study background: It was reported in a later analysis that the 120 or so validation repertoires used the same platform as the 500 to 700 first-cohort repertoires. Overall study findings and caveats: A list of roughly 180 TCR beta chains associated with cytomegalovirus was given. As was reported, the classifier diagnosed cytomegalovirus status with high specificity and sensitivity. Through in vitro validation, three CMV-associated chains were shown to be specific for CMV antigens.

Germline-derived CDR1 and CDR2 are MNHNS and SASEGT. The CDR3 length is 15 residues. V lost 5 bases and J 4 bases, leaving 16 bases between the germline ends. Details on this clone: The antigen is not known.

Assay used: immunoSEQ multiplex PCR; TCRdb lists only in-frame clones, some missing. There are about 120,000 clones in the sample; roughly 88% occur only once, and about 1.8% lies in the top ten. The chain employs TRBV6-1 and TRBJ2-3; tentatively, D is TRBD1 (6 bases). Sequencing used PBMCs. The origin of this receptor is a man younger than 35 in good health and CMV-seronegative. CDR3 amino acids: CASSFINRVADTQYF. In DNA, the CDR3 is TGTGCCAGCAGTTTTATAAACAGGGTTGCAGATACGCAGTATTTT.